This T cell receptor (beta chain) was recovered during a study of blood T cell repertoires in COVID-19. Sequencing used immunoSEQ multiplex PCR; TCRdb keeps in-frame clones, though not all of them. The profile covers about 340,000 clones, with 92% appearing a single time and about 18% taken by the ten largest. The germline V gene encodes CDR1 MDHEN and CDR2 SYDVKM. Trimming shortened V by 5 bases and J by 2 bases, and 13 bases separated the two germline ends. The CDR3 sequence is 14 residues long. The material sequenced was PBMCs or T cells enriched from blood (not recorded which). The receptor comes from a woman aged 25 to 45 who had recovered from COVID-19. The chain carries TRBV28 and TRBJ2-7; weak D call: TRBD2 (5 bases). The CDR3 region is CASSPGSVPYEQYF. CDR3 DNA sequence: TGTGCCAGCAGTCCGGGGTCGGTCCCCTACGAGCAGTACTTC.